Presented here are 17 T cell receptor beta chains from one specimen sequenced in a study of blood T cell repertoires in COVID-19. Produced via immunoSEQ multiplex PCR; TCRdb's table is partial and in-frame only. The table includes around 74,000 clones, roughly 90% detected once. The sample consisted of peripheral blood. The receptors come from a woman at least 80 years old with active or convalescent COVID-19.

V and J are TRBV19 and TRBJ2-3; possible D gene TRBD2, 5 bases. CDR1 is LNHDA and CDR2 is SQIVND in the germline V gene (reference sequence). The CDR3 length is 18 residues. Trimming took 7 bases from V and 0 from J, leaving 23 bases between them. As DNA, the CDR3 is TGTGCCAGTAACGTTTCCCCTTCTGCGGGCACTAGCACAGATACGCAGTATTTT. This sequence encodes CASNVSPSAGTSTDTQYF.

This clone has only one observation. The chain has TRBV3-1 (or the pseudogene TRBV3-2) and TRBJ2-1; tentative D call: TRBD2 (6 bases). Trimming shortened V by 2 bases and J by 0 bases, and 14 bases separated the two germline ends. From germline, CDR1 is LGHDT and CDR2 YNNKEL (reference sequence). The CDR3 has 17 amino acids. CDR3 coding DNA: TGTGCCAGCAGCCAAAGCGATAGCGGCCGCTCCTACAATGAGCAGTTCTTC. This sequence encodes CASSQSDSGRSYNEQFF.

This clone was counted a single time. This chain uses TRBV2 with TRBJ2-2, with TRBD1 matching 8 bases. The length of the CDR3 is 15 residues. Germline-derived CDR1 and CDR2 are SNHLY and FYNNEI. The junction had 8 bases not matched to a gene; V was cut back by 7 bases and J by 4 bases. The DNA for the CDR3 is TGTGCCAGCACACTGACAGGGGCGGTCACCGGGGAGCTGTTTTTT. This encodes CASTLTGAVTGELFF.

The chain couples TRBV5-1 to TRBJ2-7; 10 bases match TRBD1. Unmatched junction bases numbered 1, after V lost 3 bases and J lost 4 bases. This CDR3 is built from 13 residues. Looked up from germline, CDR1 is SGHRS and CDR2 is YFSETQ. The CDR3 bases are TGCGCCAGCAGCTCGGGACAGGGGTACGAGCAGTACTTC. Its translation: CASSSGQGYEQYF.

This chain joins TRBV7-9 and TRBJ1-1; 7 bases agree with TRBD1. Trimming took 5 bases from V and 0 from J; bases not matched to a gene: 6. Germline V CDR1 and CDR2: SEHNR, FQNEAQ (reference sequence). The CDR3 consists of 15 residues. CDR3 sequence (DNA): TGTGCCAGCAGCACCAGACAGGGAATGAACACTGAAGCTTTCTTT. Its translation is CASSTRQGMNTEAFF.

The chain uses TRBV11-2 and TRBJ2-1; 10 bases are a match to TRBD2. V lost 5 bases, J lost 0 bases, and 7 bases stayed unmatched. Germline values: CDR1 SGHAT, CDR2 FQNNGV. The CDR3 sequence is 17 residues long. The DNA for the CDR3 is TGTGCCAGCAGCCCATGGGGACTAGCGAGCTCCTACAATGAGCAGTTCTTC. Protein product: CASSPWGLASSYNEQFF.

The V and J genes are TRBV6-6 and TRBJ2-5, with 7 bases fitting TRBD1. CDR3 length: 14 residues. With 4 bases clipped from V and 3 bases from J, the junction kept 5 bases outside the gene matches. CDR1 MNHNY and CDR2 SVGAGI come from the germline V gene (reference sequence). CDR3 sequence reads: CASSSGTVKETQYF. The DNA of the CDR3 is TGTGCCAGCAGTTCCGGGACAGTCAAAGAGACCCAGTACTTC.

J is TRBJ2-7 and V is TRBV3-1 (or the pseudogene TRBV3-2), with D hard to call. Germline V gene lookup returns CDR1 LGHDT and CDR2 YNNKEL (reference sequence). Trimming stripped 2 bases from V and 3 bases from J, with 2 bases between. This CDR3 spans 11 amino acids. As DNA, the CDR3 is TGTGCCAGCAGCCAACTCTACGAGCAGTACTTC. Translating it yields CASSQLYEQYF.

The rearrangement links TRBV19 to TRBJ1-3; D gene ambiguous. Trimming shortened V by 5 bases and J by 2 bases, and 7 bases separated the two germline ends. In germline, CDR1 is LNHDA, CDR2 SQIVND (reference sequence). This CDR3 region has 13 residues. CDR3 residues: CASSPGAGNTIYF. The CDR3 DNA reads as TGTGCCAGTAGTCCCGGGGCTGGAAACACCATATATTTT.

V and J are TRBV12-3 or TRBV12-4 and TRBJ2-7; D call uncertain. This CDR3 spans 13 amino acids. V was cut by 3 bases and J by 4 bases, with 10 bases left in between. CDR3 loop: CASSFFPGYEQYF. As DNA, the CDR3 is TGTGCCAGCAGTTTTTTTCCAGGTTACGAGCAGTACTTC.

The CDR3 DNA reads as TGTGCCAGTAGTATTTCGGTCTATGGCTACACCTTC. Translation: CASSISVYGYTF. This chain connects TRBV19 to TRBJ1-2, with D unclear. CDR3 length: 12 residues. V was pared by 3 bases and J by 4 bases, with 6 bases between. The germline V gene has CDR1 LNHDA and CDR2 SQIVND (reference sequence).

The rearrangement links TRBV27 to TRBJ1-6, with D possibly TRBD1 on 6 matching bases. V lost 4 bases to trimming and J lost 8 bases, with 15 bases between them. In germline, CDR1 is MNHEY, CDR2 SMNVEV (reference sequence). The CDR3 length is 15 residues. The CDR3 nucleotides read TGTGCCAGCAGTTCGTACAGGGATAAGGATTCACCCCTCCACTTT. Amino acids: CASSSYRDKDSPLHF.

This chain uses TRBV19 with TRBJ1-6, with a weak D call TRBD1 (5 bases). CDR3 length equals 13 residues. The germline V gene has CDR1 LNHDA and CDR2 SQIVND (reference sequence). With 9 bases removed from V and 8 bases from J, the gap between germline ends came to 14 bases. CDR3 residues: CASQFDRDSPLHF. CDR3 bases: TGTGCCAGCCAGTTCGACAGAGATTCACCCCTCCACTTT.

CDR3 loop: CASRIRTGTGELFF. For the CDR3, the DNA is TGTGCCAGCAGAATACGCACGGGGACCGGGGAGCTGTTTTTT. The rearrangement links TRBV7-2 to TRBJ2-2; maybe TRBD2 (5 bases). The CDR3 sequence is 14 residues long. Germline V CDR1 and CDR2: SGHTA, FQGNSA. Trimming took off 6 bases at V and 5 bases at J, with 13 bases between the two ends.

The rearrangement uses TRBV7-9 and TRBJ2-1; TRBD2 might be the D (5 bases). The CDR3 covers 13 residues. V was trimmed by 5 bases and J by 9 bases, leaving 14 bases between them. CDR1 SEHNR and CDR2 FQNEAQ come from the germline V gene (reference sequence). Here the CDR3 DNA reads TGTGCCAGCAGCCCAACTAGATTTGGTGAGCAGTTCTTC. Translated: CASSPTRFGEQFF.

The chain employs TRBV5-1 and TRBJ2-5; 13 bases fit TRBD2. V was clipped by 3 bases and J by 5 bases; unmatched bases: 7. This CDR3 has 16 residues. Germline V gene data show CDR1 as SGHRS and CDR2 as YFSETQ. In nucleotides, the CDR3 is TGCGCCAGCAGCTCCACTAGCGGGGGGGCCGGCGAGACCCAGTACTTC. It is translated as CASSSTSGGAGETQYF.

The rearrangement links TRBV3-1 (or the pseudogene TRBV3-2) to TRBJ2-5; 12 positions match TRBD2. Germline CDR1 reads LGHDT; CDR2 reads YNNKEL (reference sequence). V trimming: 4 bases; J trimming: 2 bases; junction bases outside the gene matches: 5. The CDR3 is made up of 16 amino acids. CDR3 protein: CASSPLLAGGQETQYF. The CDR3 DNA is TGTGCCAGCAGCCCCCTACTAGCGGGGGGTCAAGAGACCCAGTACTTC.